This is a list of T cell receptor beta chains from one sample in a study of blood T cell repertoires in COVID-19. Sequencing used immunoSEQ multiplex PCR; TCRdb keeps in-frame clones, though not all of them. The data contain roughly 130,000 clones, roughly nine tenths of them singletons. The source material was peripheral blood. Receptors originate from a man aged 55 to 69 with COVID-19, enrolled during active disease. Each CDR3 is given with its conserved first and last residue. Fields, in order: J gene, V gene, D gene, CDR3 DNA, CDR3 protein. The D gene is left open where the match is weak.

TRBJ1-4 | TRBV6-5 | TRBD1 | TGTGCCAGCAGTTCCACAGGGGGCGCGGGTGAAAAACTGTTTTTT | CASSSTGGAGEKLFF
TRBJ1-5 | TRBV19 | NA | TGTGCCAGTAGTATTGTACCGTCCTCGGGGGATCAGCCCCAGCATTTT | CASSIVPSSGDQPQHF
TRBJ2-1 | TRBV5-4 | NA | TGTGCCAGCAGCCTCGGGGGTCTTAATGAGCAGTTCTTC | CASSLGGLNEQFF
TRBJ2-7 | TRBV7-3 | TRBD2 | TGTGCCAGCAGCTTAGGGCGACTAGCGGGAGGAGAGCAGTACTTC | CASSLGRLAGGEQYF
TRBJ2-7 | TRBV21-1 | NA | TGTGCCAGCAGCAAACCCAACGAGCAGTACTTC | CASSKPNEQYF
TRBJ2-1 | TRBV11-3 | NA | TGTGCCAGCAGCTTAGAGCCTAACTCCTACAATGAGCAGTTCTTC | CASSLEPNSYNEQFF
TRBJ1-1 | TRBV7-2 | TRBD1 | TGTGCCAGCAGCCCTGGGACAGTTAACACTGAAGCTTTCTTT | CASSPGTVNTEAFF
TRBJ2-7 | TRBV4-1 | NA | TGCGCCAGCAGCCGCATATCAGAGAAGGGAGCTTACGAGCAGTACTTC | CASSRISEKGAYEQYF
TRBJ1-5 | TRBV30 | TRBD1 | TGTGCCTGGACCCCTGGGGGACAGGGGTATCAGCCCCAGCATTTT | CAWTPGGQGYQPQHF
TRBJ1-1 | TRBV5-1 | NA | TGCGCCAGCACCTACGGGGAGGAGACTGAAGCTTTCTTT | CASTYGEETEAFF
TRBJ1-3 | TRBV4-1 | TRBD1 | TGCGCCAGCAGCCAGTTAGGGACAGGGGCTGGAAACACCATATATTTT | CASSQLGTGAGNTIYF
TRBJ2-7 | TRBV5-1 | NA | TGCGCCAGCAGCTTGGGCGACAGCTCCTACGAGCAGTACTTC | CASSLGDSSYEQYF
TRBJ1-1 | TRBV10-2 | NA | TGCGCCAGCAGTGAGGGTAGGGGGAACACTGAAGCTTTCTTT | CASSEGRGNTEAFF
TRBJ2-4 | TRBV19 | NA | TGTGCCAGTAGTATACGAAGCAATCTAGCCAAAAACATTCAGTACTTC | CASSIRSNLAKNIQYF
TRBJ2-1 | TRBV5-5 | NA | TGTGCCAGCAGCTTGATCAGTAGCGGATACAATGAGCAGTTCTTC | CASSLISSGYNEQFF